The present T cell receptor (beta chain) was sequenced within a study of blood T cell repertoires in COVID-19. Whole-study context: Spain, Italy and the United States supplied samples that represented acute and convalescent COVID-19.

Trimming cost V 4 bases and J 2 bases; bases outside gene matches: 12. CDR1 SGDLS and CDR2 YYNGEE come from the germline V gene. The length of the CDR3 is 17 residues. TCRdb's copy holds only in-frame clones and misses some; the assay was immunoSEQ multiplex PCR. The data show under 450,000 clones, with around 84% seen just once and around 1% held by the top ten. This TCR was sampled from a human donor with acute or convalescent COVID-19. The donor label of this sample is uncertain. The chain combines TRBV9 with TRBJ2-1; TRBD2 matches 7 bases. Sequencing was done on a sample of peripheral blood. CDR3 protein: CASSPTSGTTTYNEQFF. The CDR3, as DNA: TGTGCCAGCAGCCCGACCTCCGGGACTACCACCTACAATGAGCAGTTCTTC.